Each of the 26 T cell receptor beta chains below was sequenced from the same sample in a study of cytomegalovirus exposure and HLA in healthy donors. This PCR relied on a set of 60 Vbeta primers and 13 Jbeta primers. The repertoire was sequenced with immunoSEQ multiplex PCR; TCRdb's copy has only in-frame clones and lacks some. This table holds some 130,000 clones, 76% found once. Sequencing was performed on PBMCs. The receptors stem from a man aged 35 to 55 in good health and CMV-seronegative.

The rearrangement joins TRBV19 to TRBJ1-2; 11 bases are a match to TRBD1. CDR1 and CDR2 (germline): LNHDA, SQIVND (reference sequence). The junction had 3 bases not matched to a gene; V was cut back by 9 bases and J by 3 bases. CDR3 length: 13 residues. The chain's CDR3 is CASGQGAYYGYTF. The CDR3 DNA sequence: TGTGCCAGCGGACAGGGGGCCTACTATGGCTACACCTTC.

The chain recombines TRBV11-1 with TRBJ1-2; 8 nucleotides agree with TRBD1. Germline V CDR1 and CDR2: SGHAT, FQDESV (reference sequence). J lost 7 bases, V lost 5 bases, and 15 bases had no gene match. The CDR3 contains 16 residues. CDR3 DNA: TGTGCCAGCAGCCCCGGGCTAGACAGGGGATTACGTGGCTACACCTTC. Its translation is CASSPGLDRGLRGYTF.

The rearrangement joins TRBV14 to TRBJ2-7; D call uncertain. There are 16 residues in the CDR3. V shed 4 bases and J shed 1 base, with 17 bases lying between them. Germline CDR1 reads SGHDN; CDR2 reads FVKESK. In DNA form, the CDR3 reads TGTGCCAGCAGCCTCGAAGTAACTCTTAGATCCTACGAGCAGTACTTC. Encoded protein: CASSLEVTLRSYEQYF.

This chain connects TRBV5-6 to TRBJ2-7, with 7 bases identical to TRBD2. The CDR3 loop spans 16 amino acids. CDR1 and CDR2 from the germline V gene are SGHDT and YYEEEE. J gave up 3 bases and V 2 bases, and 11 bases lay outside the gene matches. The DNA for the CDR3 is TGTGCCAGCAGCTTATCTCCCACTAGCGCCCACTACGAGCAGTACTTC. This gives the protein CASSLSPTSAHYEQYF.

The V call is TRBV7-9, the J call TRBJ2-3; 7 bases align to TRBD2. This CDR3 is built from 15 residues. Germline V gene data show CDR1 as SEHNR and CDR2 as FQNEAQ (reference sequence). V lost 3 bases and J lost 3; bases outside the gene matches: 6. For the CDR3, the DNA is TGTGCCAGCAGCTTGGGAGGGTGGGGGACAGATACGCAGTATTTT. Its translation: CASSLGGWGTDTQYF. Together with reference TRBV7-9 and TRBJ2-3, the CDR3 gives the full variable domain: DTGVSQNPRHKITKRGQNVTFRCDPISEHNRLYWYRQTLGQGPEFLTYFQNEAQLEKSRLLSDRFSAERPKGSFSTLEIQRTEQGDSAMYLCASSLGGWGTDTQYFGPGTRLTVL.

This clone showed up just once. This sequence joins TRBV5-6 and TRBJ2-7, with 9 bases lining up with TRBD1. This CDR3 is built from 16 residues. Germline-derived CDR1 and CDR2 are SGHDT and YYEEEE. V lost 4 bases to trimming and J lost 2 bases; unmatched junction nucleotides: 10. The CDR3 DNA is TGTGCCAGCAGCGCCGCCGGGACAGGGACGACCTACGAGCAGTACTTC. It translates to CASSAAGTGTTYEQYF.

V usage is TRBV6-5 and J usage is TRBJ1-1; TRBD1 matches at 12 bases. From germline, CDR1 is MNHEY and CDR2 SVGAGI. This CDR3 has 16 amino acids. Trimming took 0 bases from V and 5 from J; bases not matched to a gene: 4. The CDR3 DNA follows: TGTGCCAGCAGTTACTCGGGACAGGGGGCGCGTACTGAAGCTTTCTTT. Translating it yields CASSYSGQGARTEAFF.

A note on this clone: One end of the junction varies from germline; a read error may be responsible. The rearrangement links TRBV7-2 to TRBJ2-5; weak D call: TRBD2 (5 bases). Germline V gene data show CDR1 as SGHTA and CDR2 as FQGNSA. This CDR3 has 13 residues. The CDR3 sequence: CASSPSTLAAGDF. DNA for the CDR3: TGTGCCAGCAGCCCCTCGACCCTGGCGGCGGGTGACTTC.

The V and J genes are TRBV27 and TRBJ1-4; 8 positions match TRBD1. The CDR3 runs 17 residues. Per germline, CDR1 MNHEY and CDR2 SMNVEV (reference sequence). Trimming took 0 bases from V and 5 from J; bases not matched to a gene: 8. Here the CDR3 DNA reads TGTGCCAGCAGTTTATCCCTTGGACAGGGCCAAAATGAAAAACTGTTTTTT. It specifies CASSLSLGQGQNEKLFF.

V usage is TRBV11-2 and J usage is TRBJ2-7, with 10 bases fitting TRBD2. The CDR3 length is 18 residues. The V gene's germline CDR1 is SGHAT and CDR2 FQNNGV. J was trimmed by 4 bases and V by 0 bases; bases with no gene match: 12. In DNA, the CDR3 is TGTGCCAGCAGCTTAGACCTAAGACTAGCGGGCGGGCGTTACGAGCAGTACTTC. It translates to CASSLDLRLAGGRYEQYF.

This clone was observed a single time. The J gene is TRBJ1-5, the V gene TRBV6-1, with D hard to call. From germline, CDR1 is MNHNS and CDR2 SASEGT. V dropped 0 bases and J dropped 0 bases, with 6 bases sitting between them. The CDR3 is 15 residues long. The CDR3 DNA sequence: TGTGCCAGCAGTGAAGCCAGAAATAGCAATCAGCCCCAGCATTTT. Residues: CASSEARNSNQPQHF.

The chain is built from TRBV7-9 and TRBJ2-7; 8 bases map to TRBD1. Losses at the gene ends were 3 bases for V and 3 bases for J; bases not matched to a gene: 7. This CDR3 spans 15 amino acids. Germline loops: CDR1 SEHNR, CDR2 FQNEAQ (reference sequence). As DNA, the CDR3 is TGTGCCAGCAGCTTCTCGTTCACAGGGGGCTACGAGCAGTACTTC. Protein: CASSFSFTGGYEQYF. Supplemented by reference TRBV7-9 and TRBJ2-7, the full variable domain reads DTGVSQNPRHKITKRGQNVTFRCDPISEHNRLYWYRQTLGQGPEFLTYFQNEAQLEKSRLLSDRFSAERPKGSFSTLEIQRTEQGDSAMYLCASSFSFTGGYEQYFGPGTRLTVT.

The chain combines TRBV2 with TRBJ2-7; unclear D gene. Trimming pared 4 bases from V and 2 bases from J, leaving 9 bases between. Germline CDR1 reads SNHLY; CDR2 reads FYNNEI. The length of the CDR3 is 13 residues. Here the CDR3 DNA reads TGTGCCAGCAGTGTGCCGGTTCCCTACGAGCAGTACTTC. Translating it yields CASSVPVPYEQYF.

This clone was seen a few times. V gene TRBV15 combines with J gene TRBJ2-5, with D possibly being TRBD2 (5 bases). This CDR3 has 15 residues. Deletions cut 1 base from V and 9 bases from J, with 18 bases between. Per the germline V gene, CDR1 is LNHNV and CDR2 is YYDKDF (reference sequence). The CDR3 spells CATSRVTIFPRAQYF. The CDR3 region has the DNA TGTGCCACCAGCAGAGTTACGATCTTCCCGAGGGCCCAGTACTTC.

The chain's CDR3 is CASSYKSGSYEQYF. For the CDR3, the DNA is TGTGCCAGCAGCTACAAAAGCGGGAGCTACGAGCAGTACTTC. V usage is TRBV6-5 and J usage is TRBJ2-7, with 8 nucleotides matching TRBD2. The length of the CDR3 is 14 residues. V lost 6 bases to trimming and J lost 3 bases; unmatched junction nucleotides: 7. The germline gives CDR1 MNHEY, CDR2 SVGAGI.

The V gene is TRBV19, the J gene TRBJ2-7, with TRBD1 matching over 7 bases. Per the germline V gene, CDR1 is LNHDA and CDR2 is SQIVND (reference sequence). With V trimmed by 7 bases and J by 1 base, 10 bases remained unmatched. The CDR3 loop spans 15 amino acids. In DNA, the CDR3 is TGTGCCAGTACCCCCCGAGGGGGACAGTCCTACGAGCAGTACTTC. Amino acids: CASTPRGGQSYEQYF.

This clone was seen just once. The chain combines TRBV30 with TRBJ2-1; 8 bases align to TRBD1. Per the germline V gene, CDR1 is GTSNPN and CDR2 is SVGIG (reference sequence). The CDR3 contains 15 residues. V was clipped by 0 bases and J by 3 bases; unmatched bases: 4. CDR3 sequence: CAWSVGQVVYNEQFF. CDR3 nucleotide sequence: TGTGCCTGGAGTGTGGGACAGGTAGTCTACAATGAGCAGTTCTTC. Drawing the rest from reference TRBV30 and TRBJ2-1, the complete variable domain is SQTIHQWPATLVQPVGSPLSLECTVEGTSNPNLYWYRQAAGRGLQLLFYSVGIGQISSEVPQNLSASRPQDRQFILSSKKLLLSDSGFYLCAWSVGQVVYNEQFFGPGTRLTVL.

The CDR3 loop reads CASSDSPYGYTF. The CDR3 coding sequence is TGTGCCAGCAGCGACAGCCCCTATGGCTACACCTTC. The chain is built from TRBV11-3 and TRBJ1-2; tentative D call: TRBD1 (5 bases). Germline assignment: CDR1 SGHNT and CDR2 YENEEA. The CDR3 loop spans 12 amino acids. V lost 5 bases and J lost 4, with 8 bases in between. The full variable domain, its missing parts supplied by reference TRBV11-3 and TRBJ1-2, is EAGVVQSPRYKIIEKKQPVAFWCNPISGHNTLYWYLQNLGQGPELLIRYENEEAVDDSQLPKDRFSAERLKGVDSTLKIQPAELGDSAVYLCASSDSPYGYTFGSGTRLTVV.

This clone was counted a few times. The chain links TRBV5-1 to TRBJ1-4; 9 bases match TRBD1. The germline gives CDR1 SGHRS, CDR2 YFSETQ. V trimming: 4 bases; J trimming: 5 bases; junction bases outside the gene matches: 3. The CDR3 length is 14 residues. The CDR3 reads CASSPGTGNEKLFF. DNA for the CDR3: TGCGCCAGCAGCCCAGGGACAGGGAATGAAAAACTGTTTTTT.

This clone was counted a few times. DNA of the CDR3: TGTGCCAGCAGCCCACTCGGGCAGGAGGCGACCTTC. It encodes CASSPLGQEATF. V is TRBV5-6 and J is TRBJ1-2; D gene unclear. Trimming took 4 bases from V and 14 from J, leaving 18 bases between them. The V gene's germline CDR1 is SGHDT and CDR2 YYEEEE. This CDR3 is built from 12 residues.

The chain combines TRBV23-1 with TRBJ2-6; 10 bases are shared with TRBD1. TRBV23-1 has ORF status, its function being uncertain. The J segment lost 3 bases and the V segment lost 0 bases, leaving 5 bases of the junction unmatched. The CDR3 length is 18 residues. CDR3 region: CASSQSTGGVCGANVLTF. CDR3 nucleotides: TGCGCCAGCAGTCAATCGACAGGGGGCGTATGTGGGGCCAACGTCCTGACTTTC.

The CDR3 here is CASSMGTGGSYEQYF. In DNA form, the CDR3 reads TGTGCCAGTAGTATGGGGACAGGGGGCTCCTACGAGCAGTACTTC. The V gene is TRBV19, the J gene TRBJ2-7; TRBD1 matches 11 bases. The CDR3 consists of 15 residues. Germline trimming cut 3 bases from V and 0 bases from J; bases unmatched to any gene: 1. CDR1 and CDR2 from the germline V gene are LNHDA and SQIVND (reference sequence).

This clone was observed a handful of times. The chain is built from TRBV7-2 and TRBJ2-1; TRBD2 matches 7 bases. This CDR3 region has 14 residues. The germline V gene has CDR1 SGHTA and CDR2 FQGNSA. Unmatched junction bases numbered 6, after V lost 7 bases and J lost 3 bases. CDR3: CASTQAGNYNEQFF. In DNA, the CDR3 is TGTGCCAGCACCCAAGCGGGGAACTACAATGAGCAGTTCTTC.

The CDR3 region has the DNA TGTGCCAGCAGCCCCGGAGGGGACCTCGAGCAGTACTTC. It translates to CASSPGGDLEQYF. V and J are TRBV5-4 and TRBJ2-7; D possibly corresponds to TRBD2 (6 bases). The V and J ends lost 4 bases and 6 bases respectively, with 14 bases between them. Germline-derived CDR1 and CDR2 are SGHNT and YYREEE (reference sequence). The CDR3 contains 13 residues.

The genes are TRBV6-6 and TRBJ2-1; 8 bases agree with TRBD2. Germline V gene lookup returns CDR1 MNHNY and CDR2 SVGAGI (reference sequence). Trimming cost V 8 bases and J 9 bases; bases outside gene matches: 15. The length of the CDR3 is 15 residues. The CDR3 sequence is CASLRSGSGRGEQFF. The CDR3 DNA sequence: TGTGCCAGCCTGCGCAGCGGGAGTGGTCGGGGTGAGCAGTTCTTC.

The chain employs TRBV28 and TRBJ2-3; unclear D gene. CDR3 length: 15 amino acids. Germline assignment: CDR1 MDHEN and CDR2 SYDVKM. The V and J ends lost 2 bases and 0 bases respectively, with 9 bases between them. The CDR3 loop reads CASSLSSVSTDTQYF. The DNA of the CDR3 is TGTGCCAGCAGTTTAAGCTCGGTGAGCACAGATACGCAGTATTTT.